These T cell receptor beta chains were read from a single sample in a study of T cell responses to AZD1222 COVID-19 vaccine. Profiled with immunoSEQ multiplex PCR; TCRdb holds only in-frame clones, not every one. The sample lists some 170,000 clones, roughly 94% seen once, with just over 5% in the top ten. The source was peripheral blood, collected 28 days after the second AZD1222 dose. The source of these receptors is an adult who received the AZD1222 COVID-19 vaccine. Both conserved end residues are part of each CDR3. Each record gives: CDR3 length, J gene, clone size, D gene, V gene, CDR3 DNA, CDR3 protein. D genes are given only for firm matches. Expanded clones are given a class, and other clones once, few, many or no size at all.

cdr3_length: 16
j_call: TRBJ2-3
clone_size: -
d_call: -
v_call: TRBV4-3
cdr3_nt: TGCGCCAGCAGCCAAGCCGGCGGGGATCTCACAGATACGCAGTATTTT
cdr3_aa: CASSQAGGDLTDTQYF

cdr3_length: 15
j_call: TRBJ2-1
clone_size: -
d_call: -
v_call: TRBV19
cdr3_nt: TGTGCCAGTAGCCTCTACATCACCTCCTACAATGAGCAGTTCTTC
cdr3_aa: CASSLYITSYNEQFF

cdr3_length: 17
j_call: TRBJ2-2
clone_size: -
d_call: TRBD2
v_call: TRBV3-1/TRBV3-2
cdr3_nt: TGTGCCAGCAGCCCCTACGGGGCGGGGGGGGCCCCTCGGGAGCTGTTTTTT
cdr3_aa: CASSPYGAGGAPRELFF

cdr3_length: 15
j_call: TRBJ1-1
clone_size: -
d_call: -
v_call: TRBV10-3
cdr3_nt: TGTGCCATCAGTGTTGGGTCAGATATGAACACTGAAGCTTTCTTT
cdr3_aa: CAISVGSDMNTEAFF

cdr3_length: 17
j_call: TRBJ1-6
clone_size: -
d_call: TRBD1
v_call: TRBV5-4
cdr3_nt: TGTGCCAGCAGCCCCGGGCCAGGGGGCGGATATAATTCACCCCTCCACTTT
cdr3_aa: CASSPGPGGGYNSPLHF

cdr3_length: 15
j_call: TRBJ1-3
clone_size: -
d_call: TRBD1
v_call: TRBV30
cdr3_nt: TGTGCCTGGAATGAACAGGGGCTGGAGGGAAACACCATATATTTT
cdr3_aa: CAWNEQGLEGNTIYF

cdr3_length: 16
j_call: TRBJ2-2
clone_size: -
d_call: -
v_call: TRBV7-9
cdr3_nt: TGTGCCAGCAGCTTAGTCTCGGCGTGGGGCACCGGGGAGCTGTTTTTT
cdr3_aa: CASSLVSAWGTGELFF

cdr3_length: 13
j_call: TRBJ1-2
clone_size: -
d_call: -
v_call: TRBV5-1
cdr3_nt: TGCGCCAGCAGCTTGGCGCAAAATGGTGGCTACACCTTC
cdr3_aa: CASSLAQNGGYTF

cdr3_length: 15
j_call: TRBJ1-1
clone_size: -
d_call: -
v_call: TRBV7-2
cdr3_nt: TGTGCCAGCACCCCGGCCTATAGGAGGAACACTGAAGCTTTCTTT
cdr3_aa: CASTPAYRRNTEAFF

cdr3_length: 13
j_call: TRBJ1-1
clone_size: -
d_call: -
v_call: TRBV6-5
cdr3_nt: TGTGCCAGCAGTTACTCGGACGGGAGTGAAGCTTTCTTT
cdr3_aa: CASSYSDGSEAFF

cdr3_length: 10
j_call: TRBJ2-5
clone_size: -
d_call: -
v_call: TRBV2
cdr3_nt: TGTGCTACGAGTTGGGAGACCCAGTACTTC
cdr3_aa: CATSWETQYF

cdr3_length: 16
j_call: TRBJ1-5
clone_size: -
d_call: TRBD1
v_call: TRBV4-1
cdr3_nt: TGCGCCAGCAGCCAAACACCAGACAGGGGAGATCAGCCCCAGCATTTT
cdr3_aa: CASSQTPDRGDQPQHF

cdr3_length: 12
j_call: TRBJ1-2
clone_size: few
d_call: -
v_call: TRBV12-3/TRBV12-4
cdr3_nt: TGTGCCAGCAGTTTTTCGGGAAATGGCTACACCTTC
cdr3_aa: CASSFSGNGYTF

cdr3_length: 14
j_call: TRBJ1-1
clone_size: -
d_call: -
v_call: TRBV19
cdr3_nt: TGTGCCAGTAGTACCGGCCAGGGACTCGCTGAAGCTTTCTTT
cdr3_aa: CASSTGQGLAEAFF

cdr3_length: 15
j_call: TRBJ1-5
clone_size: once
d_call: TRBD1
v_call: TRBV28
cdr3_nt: TGTGCCAGCAGTTCCCCGGGACAGTTCAATCAGCCCCAGCATTTT
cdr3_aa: CASSSPGQFNQPQHF

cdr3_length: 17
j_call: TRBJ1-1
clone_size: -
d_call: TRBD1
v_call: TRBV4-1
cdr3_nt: TGCGCCAGCAGCCAAGCATTAGACAGGGGGCTCGGCACTGAAGCTTTCTTT
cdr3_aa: CASSQALDRGLGTEAFF

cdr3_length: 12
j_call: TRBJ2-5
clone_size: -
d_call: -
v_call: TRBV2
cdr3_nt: TGTGCCAGCAGTGGGGCCCCCGGGACCCAGTACTTC
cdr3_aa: CASSGAPGTQYF

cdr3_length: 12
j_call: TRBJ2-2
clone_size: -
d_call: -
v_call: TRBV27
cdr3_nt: TGTGCCAGCAGTTTAGAGGGTGGGGAGCTGTTTTTT
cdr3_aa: CASSLEGGELFF

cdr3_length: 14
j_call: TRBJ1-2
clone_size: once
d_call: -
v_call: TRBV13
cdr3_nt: TGTGCCAGCAGCGCCGCGGGGCAGCTTTGGGGCTACACCTTC
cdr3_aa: CASSAAGQLWGYTF

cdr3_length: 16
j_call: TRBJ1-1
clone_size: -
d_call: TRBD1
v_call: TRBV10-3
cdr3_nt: TGTGCCATCAGTGGCGACGGGACAGTCTTGAACACTGAAGCTTTCTTT
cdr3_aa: CAISGDGTVLNTEAFF

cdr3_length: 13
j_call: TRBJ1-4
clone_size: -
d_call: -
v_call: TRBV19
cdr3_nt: TGTGCCAGTAGGCCAACAGATAATGAAAAACTGTTTTTT
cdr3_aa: CASRPTDNEKLFF

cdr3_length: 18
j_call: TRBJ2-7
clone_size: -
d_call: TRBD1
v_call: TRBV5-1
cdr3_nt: TGCGCCAGCAGCTCTAAATGGGACAGGGGGCACAGCTCCTACGAGCAGTACTTC
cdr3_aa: CASSSKWDRGHSSYEQYF

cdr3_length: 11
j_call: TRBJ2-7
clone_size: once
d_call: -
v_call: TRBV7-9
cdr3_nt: TGTGCCAGCAGCTTCACCTACGAGCAGTACTTC
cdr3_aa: CASSFTYEQYF

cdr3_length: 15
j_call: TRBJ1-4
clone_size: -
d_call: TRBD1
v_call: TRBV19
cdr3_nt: TGTGCCAGTAGTCCCGGGACAGGGTCTAATGAAAAACTGTTTTTT
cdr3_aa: CASSPGTGSNEKLFF

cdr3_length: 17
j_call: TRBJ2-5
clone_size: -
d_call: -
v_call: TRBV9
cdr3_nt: TGTGCCAGCAGCGCCGTGCCGGGCAGGGGTGGCCAAGAGACCCAGTACTTC
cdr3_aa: CASSAVPGRGGQETQYF

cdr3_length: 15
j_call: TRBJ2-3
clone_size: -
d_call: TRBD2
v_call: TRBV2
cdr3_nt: TGTGCCAGCAGTGGACTAGCGGGAAACCCAGATACGCAGTATTTT
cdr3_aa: CASSGLAGNPDTQYF

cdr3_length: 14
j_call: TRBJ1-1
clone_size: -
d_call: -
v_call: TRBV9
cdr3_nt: TGTGCCAGCAGCGTAGTAGTCTCCATCTCTGAAGCTTTCTTT
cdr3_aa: CASSVVVSISEAFF

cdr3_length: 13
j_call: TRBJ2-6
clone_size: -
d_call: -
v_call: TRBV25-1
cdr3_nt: TGTGCCAGCAGGAGTTCTGGGGCCAACGTCCTGACTTTC
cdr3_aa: CASRSSGANVLTF

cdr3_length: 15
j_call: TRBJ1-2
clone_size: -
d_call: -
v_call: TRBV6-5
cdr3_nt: TGTGCCAGCAGTACTCCGACAGGAGGTAACTATGGCTACACCTTC
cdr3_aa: CASSTPTGGNYGYTF

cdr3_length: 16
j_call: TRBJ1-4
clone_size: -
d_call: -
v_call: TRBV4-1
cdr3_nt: TGCGCCAGCAGCCACGGGAAATTTGCAACTAATGAAAAACTGTTTTTT
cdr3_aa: CASSHGKFATNEKLFF

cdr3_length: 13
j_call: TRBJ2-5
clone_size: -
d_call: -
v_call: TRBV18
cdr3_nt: TGTGCCAGCTCTGACCGCGAGGAGGGTGACCAGTACTTC
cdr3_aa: CASSDREEGDQYF

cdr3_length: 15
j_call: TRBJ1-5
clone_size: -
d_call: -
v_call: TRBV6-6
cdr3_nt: TGTGCCAGCAGTTACTTGACAGATAGCAATCAGCCCCAGCATTTT
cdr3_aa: CASSYLTDSNQPQHF

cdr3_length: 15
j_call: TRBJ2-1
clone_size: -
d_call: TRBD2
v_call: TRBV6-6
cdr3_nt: TGTGCCAGCACCCATAGCGGGAGGGATAAAAATGAGCAGTTCTTC
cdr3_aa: CASTHSGRDKNEQFF

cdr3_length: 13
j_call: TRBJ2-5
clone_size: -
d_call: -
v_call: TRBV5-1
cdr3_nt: TGCGCCAGCAGCTTGGGGCCGGAAGAGACCCAGTACTTC
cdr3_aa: CASSLGPEETQYF

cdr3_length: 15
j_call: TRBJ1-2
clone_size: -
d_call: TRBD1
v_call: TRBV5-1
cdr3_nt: TGCGCCAGCAGCTCGATGCCGGGACAGGGGTATGGCTACACCTTC
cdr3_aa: CASSSMPGQGYGYTF

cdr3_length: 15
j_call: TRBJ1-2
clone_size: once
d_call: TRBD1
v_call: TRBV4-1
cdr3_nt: TGCGCCAGCAGCCCAGGGACAGAGACCCGCTATGGCTACACCTTC
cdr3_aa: CASSPGTETRYGYTF

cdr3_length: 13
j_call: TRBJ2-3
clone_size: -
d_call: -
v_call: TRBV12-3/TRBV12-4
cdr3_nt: TGTGCCAGCAGTATAACTAGCACAGATACGCAGTATTTT
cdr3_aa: CASSITSTDTQYF

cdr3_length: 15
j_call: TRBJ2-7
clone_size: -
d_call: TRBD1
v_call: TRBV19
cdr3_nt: TGTGCCAGTAGTACCCCAGGGGACAGCACCTACGAGCAGTACTTC
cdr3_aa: CASSTPGDSTYEQYF

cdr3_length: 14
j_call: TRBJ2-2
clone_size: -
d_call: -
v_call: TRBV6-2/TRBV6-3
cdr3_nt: TGTGCCAGCAGTCGGACAACGAACACCGGGGAGCTGTTTTTT
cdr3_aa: CASSRTTNTGELFF

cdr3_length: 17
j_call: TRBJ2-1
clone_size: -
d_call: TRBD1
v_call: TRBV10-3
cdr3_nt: TGTGCCATCAGTGACCCTAAGGGGACAGGGTCTATCGATGAGCAGTTCTTC
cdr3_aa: CAISDPKGTGSIDEQFF

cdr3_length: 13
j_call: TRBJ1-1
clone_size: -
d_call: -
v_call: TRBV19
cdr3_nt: TGTGCCAGTAGTATGGTGGGGGCGGCTGAAGCTTTCTTT
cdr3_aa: CASSMVGAAEAFF

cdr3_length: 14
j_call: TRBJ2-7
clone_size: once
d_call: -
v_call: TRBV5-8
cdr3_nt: TGTGCCAGCAGCACCCGCGGGTCGATATACGAGCAGTACTTC
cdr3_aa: CASSTRGSIYEQYF

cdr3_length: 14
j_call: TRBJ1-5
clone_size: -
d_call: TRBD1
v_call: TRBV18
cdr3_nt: TGTGCCAGCTCACAGGGGGCCTCTAATCAGCCCCAGCATTTT
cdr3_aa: CASSQGASNQPQHF

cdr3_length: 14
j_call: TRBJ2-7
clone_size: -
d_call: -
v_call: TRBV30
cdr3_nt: TGTGCCTGGAGTTTCGGAAGGAGCTCCTACGAGCAGTACTTC
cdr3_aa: CAWSFGRSSYEQYF

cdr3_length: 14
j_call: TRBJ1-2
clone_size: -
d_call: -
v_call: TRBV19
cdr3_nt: TGTGCCAGTAGTATGCCGGGGGTTCTGGATGGCTACACCTTC
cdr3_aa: CASSMPGVLDGYTF

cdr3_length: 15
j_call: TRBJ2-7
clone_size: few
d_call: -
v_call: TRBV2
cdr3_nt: TGTGCCAGCAAGAGCCCCCGACTAGGTGTGAACGAGCAGTACTTC
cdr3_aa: CASKSPRLGVNEQYF

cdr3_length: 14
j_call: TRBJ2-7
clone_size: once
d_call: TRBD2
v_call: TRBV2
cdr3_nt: TGTGCCAGCATACCTCGGACTAGCGCGAGAGGGCAGTACTTC
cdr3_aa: CASIPRTSARGQYF

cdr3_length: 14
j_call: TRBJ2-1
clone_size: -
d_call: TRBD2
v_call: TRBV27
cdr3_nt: TGTGCCACCACAAGATTAGCGGGAGTGGGTGAGCAGTTCTTC
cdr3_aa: CATTRLAGVGEQFF

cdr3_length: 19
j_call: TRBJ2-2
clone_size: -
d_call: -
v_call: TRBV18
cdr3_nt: TGTGCCAGCTCACCACGGGGAATTCCCGGGCCCTCGAACACCGGGGAGCTGTTTTTT
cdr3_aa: CASSPRGIPGPSNTGELFF

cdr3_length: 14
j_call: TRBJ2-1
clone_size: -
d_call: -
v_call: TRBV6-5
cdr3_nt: TGTGCCAGCAGGCAATTGGAATCCTACAATGAGCAGTTCTTC
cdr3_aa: CASRQLESYNEQFF

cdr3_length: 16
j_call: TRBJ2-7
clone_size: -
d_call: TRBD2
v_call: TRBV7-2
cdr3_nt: TGTGCCAGCAGCCGCACCGGGACTAGCGGGGCCTACGAGCAGTACTTC
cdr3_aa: CASSRTGTSGAYEQYF

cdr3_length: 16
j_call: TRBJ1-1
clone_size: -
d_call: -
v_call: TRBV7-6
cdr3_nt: TGTGCCAGCAGCTTACAGAAGCCGGCAGGGAGGACTGAAGCTTTCTTT
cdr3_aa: CASSLQKPAGRTEAFF

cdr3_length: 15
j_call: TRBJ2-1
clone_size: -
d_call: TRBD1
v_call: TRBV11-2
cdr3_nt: TGTGCCAGCAGCCGGGCGGACAGGGATGGGAATGAGCAGTTCTTC
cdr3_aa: CASSRADRDGNEQFF

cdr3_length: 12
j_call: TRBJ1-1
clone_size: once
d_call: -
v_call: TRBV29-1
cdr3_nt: TGCAGCGTTGAGGGGACGGGTTCTGAAGCTTTCTTT
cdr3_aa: CSVEGTGSEAFF